The 21 T cell receptor beta chains listed next were all sequenced from one sample in a study of a mutant IDH1 vaccine in newly diagnosed glioma. Only in-frame clones appear in the TCRdb table, and some are missing; sequencing was by immunoSEQ multiplex PCR. The sample lists some 70,000 clones, roughly 84% seen once, with roughly 14% in the top ten. Their recognized antigens are unknown. Time point: week 23, last vaccination. With topical imiquimod, each dose of the vaccine consisted of 300 ug of mutant IDH1 20-mer peptide. The specimen was PBMCs, collected from a glioma patient whose treatment included an IDH1 peptide vaccine. These receptors originate from a man younger than 30 with glioma.

This chain uses TRBV7-9 with TRBJ1-1; 10 nucleotides line up with TRBD1. This CDR3 is built from 16 residues. V trimming: 5 bases; J trimming: 0 bases; junction bases outside the gene matches: 6. Germline V gives CDR1 SEHNR, CDR2 FQNEAQ (reference sequence). The CDR3 region is CASSPKGQGVNTEAFF. The CDR3, as DNA: TGTGCCAGCAGCCCGAAAGGACAGGGGGTGAACACTGAAGCTTTCTTT.

CDR3 sequence: CASTRDTGELFF. Here the CDR3 DNA reads TGTGCCAGTACCCGTGACACCGGGGAGCTGTTTTTT. The chain joins TRBV19 to TRBJ2-2; D remains unclear. This CDR3 comprises 12 residues. Trimming pared 7 bases from V and 3 bases from J, leaving 6 bases between. The germline CDR1 and CDR2 sequences are LNHDA and SQIVND (reference sequence).

This sequence joins TRBV7-2 and TRBJ2-7; D could derive from TRBD1 or TRBD2 (6 bases each). The ends were cut back, 5 bases at V and 1 base at J, with 15 bases in the middle. Germline V CDR1 and CDR2: SGHTA, FQGNSA. The CDR3 length is 15 residues. The chain's CDR3 is CASSTHGGRSYEQYF. The CDR3 DNA sequence: TGTGCCAGCAGCACCCACGGGGGCCGTTCCTACGAGCAGTACTTC.

This clone was seen a single time. V usage is TRBV4-3 and J usage is TRBJ2-7; the D gene is possibly TRBD1 (6 bases). This CDR3 region has 14 residues. V lost 4 bases and J 6 bases, leaving 16 bases between the germline ends. In germline, CDR1 is LGHNA, CDR2 YSLEER. DNA of the CDR3: TGCGCCAGCAGCCCAAAAACAGGGTTCTGCGAGCAGTACTTC. Residues: CASSPKTGFCEQYF.

The chain links TRBV2 to TRBJ2-1; D gene uncertain. The ends were cut back, 2 bases at V and 11 bases at J, with 13 bases in the middle. The length of the CDR3 is 13 residues. Germline values: CDR1 SNHLY, CDR2 FYNNEI. The CDR3 spells CASSESLAGQQFF. The CDR3 region has the DNA TGTGCCAGCAGTGAAAGCCTTGCAGGCCAGCAGTTCTTC. The full variable domain, completed using reference TRBV2 and TRBJ2-1, is EPEVTQTPSHQVTQMGQEVILRCVPISNHLYFYWYRQILGQKVEFLVSFYNNEISEKSEIFDDQFSVERPDGSNFTLKIRSTKLEDSAMYFCASSESLAGQQFFGPGTRLTVL.

The chain combines TRBV7-2 with TRBJ2-5, with 9 bases fitting TRBD1. The CDR3 length is 16 residues. The germline V gene has CDR1 SGHTA and CDR2 FQGNSA. J lost 0 bases, V lost 5 bases, and 7 bases had no gene match. CDR3 DNA sequence: TGTGCCAGCAGCCGCTACAGGGGGCGGTACCAAGAGACCCAGTACTTC. It yields the protein CASSRYRGRYQETQYF.

This chain links TRBV6-5 with TRBJ1-2, with D maybe TRBD1 (5 bases). Germline V lookup: CDR1 MNHEY, CDR2 SVGAGI. This CDR3 spans 14 amino acids. Between the trimmed V and J ends, which lost 0 bases and 5 bases, there was a span of 10 bases. The CDR3 nucleotides are TGTGCCAGCAGTTACTCGCCAAGGGGTTATGGCTACACCTTC. Its protein product is CASSYSPRGYGYTF.

The chain has TRBV5-8 and TRBJ2-6; maybe TRBD2 (7 bases). This CDR3 contains 20 residues. Germline V lookup: CDR1 SGHTS, CDR2 YDEGEE. With 10 bases removed from V and 0 bases from J, the gap between germline ends came to 29 bases. DNA for the CDR3: TGTGCCTCACTCGGGAGGCAGGGGCTTTCTCTTAGCTCTGGGGCCAACGTCCTGACTTTC. Protein product: CASLGRQGLSLSSGANVLTF.

The chain uses TRBV5-1 and TRBJ2-5; 8 positions match TRBD1. CDR3 length: 16 amino acids. V lost 0 bases, J lost 4 bases, and 8 bases stayed unmatched. CDR1 is SGHRS, CDR2 YFSETQ, per germline. CDR3 sequence (DNA): TGCGCCAGCAGCTTGGCGGACAGGGCCGGGGCAGAGACCCAGTACTTC. This sequence encodes CASSLADRAGAETQYF. The entire variable domain, with the rest obtained from reference TRBV5-1 and TRBJ2-5, is as follows: KAGVTQTPRYLIKTRGQQVTLSCSPISGHRSVSWYQQTPGQGLQFLFEYFSETQRNKGNFPGRFSGRQFSNSRSEMNVSTLELGDSALYLCASSLADRAGAETQYFGPGTRLLVL.

This clone occurred a few times. This sequence joins TRBV7-2 and TRBJ1-1; 7 nucleotides agree with TRBD1. Germline assignment: CDR1 SGHTA and CDR2 FQGNSA. V shed 3 bases, J shed 5 bases, and the junction held 6 bases outside the gene matches. The CDR3 consists of 14 residues. DNA of the CDR3: TGTGCCAGCAGCTTCACAGGGGAAGGGACTGAAGCTTTCTTT. Residues: CASSFTGEGTEAFF.

The genes are TRBV25-1 and TRBJ2-1; TRBD2 agrees at 8 bases. The J segment lost 5 bases and the V segment lost 3 bases, leaving 15 bases of the junction unmatched. CDR1 and CDR2 from the germline V gene are MGHDK and SYGVNS. The CDR3 has 18 residues. The CDR3 region is CASSEAFWDSGKNNEQFF. The CDR3 coding sequence is TGTGCCAGCAGTGAGGCCTTTTGGGATAGCGGGAAGAACAATGAGCAGTTCTTC.

The genes are TRBV5-1 and TRBJ1-1, with unresolved D. V was shortened by 4 bases and J by 1 base, with 17 bases between the two germline ends. CDR1 is SGHRS and CDR2 is YFSETQ in the germline V gene. This CDR3 contains 16 residues. CDR3 nucleotides: TGCGCCAGCAGCCCAATACTACCGACATCGAACACTGAAGCTTTCTTT. It yields the protein CASSPILPTSNTEAFF.

This clone was counted only a few times. The rearrangement uses TRBV18 and TRBJ1-1, with 8 bases matching TRBD1. Germline trimming cut 3 bases from V and 8 bases from J; bases unmatched to any gene: 8. This CDR3 has 14 residues. The germline gives CDR1 KGHSH, CDR2 LQKENI. CDR3 in DNA: TGTGCCAGCTCACCTGACAGGGGATCACCCGAAGCTTTCTTT. Residues: CASSPDRGSPEAFF.

The genes are TRBV19 and TRBJ1-3; no clear D. The germline gives CDR1 LNHDA, CDR2 SQIVND (reference sequence). The CDR3 covers 15 residues. The V and J ends lost 3 bases and 4 bases respectively, with 13 bases between them. CDR3 in amino acids: CASSIGRSSGNTIYF. The CDR3 region has the DNA TGTGCCAGTAGTATTGGAAGGTCCAGCGGAAACACCATATATTTT.

The V call is TRBV13, the J call TRBJ2-3, with a tentative D call TRBD1 (6 bases). From germline, CDR1 is PRHDT and CDR2 FYEKMQ (reference sequence). Trimming removed 5 bases from V and 3 bases from J, with 18 bases in between. The CDR3 spans 16 residues. The CDR3 region is CASSPSHGQFTDTQYF. The DNA of the CDR3 is TGTGCCAGCAGCCCAAGCCATGGACAGTTTACAGATACGCAGTATTTT.

The chain combines TRBV5-6 with TRBJ1-2; maybe TRBD1 (6 bases). The CDR3 loop spans 12 amino acids. The germline CDR1 and CDR2 sequences are SGHDT and YYEEEE. The V end lost 0 bases, the J end lost 10 bases, and 10 bases lay between the germline ends. CDR3 amino acids: CASSLGGGHYTF. The CDR3, as DNA: TGTGCCAGCAGCTTGGGGGGGGGCCACTACACCTTC. The variable domain in full, with the rest retrieved from reference TRBV5-6 and TRBJ1-2, is DAGVTQSPTHLIKTRGQQVTLRCSPKSGHDTVSWYQQALGQGPQFIFQYYEEEERQRGNFPDRFSGHQFPNYSSELNVNALLLGDSALYLCASSLGGGHYTFGSGTRLTVV.

This chain connects TRBV5-4 to TRBJ2-5; 12 bases are shared with TRBD2. J lost 4 bases, V lost 0 bases, and 4 bases had no gene match. Germline CDR1 is SGHNT and CDR2 is YYREEE (reference sequence). The CDR3 runs to 16 residues. In DNA form, the CDR3 reads TGTGCCAGCAGCTTGGAAGGGACTAGCGGGCGAGAGACCCAGTACTTC. The encoded protein is CASSLEGTSGRETQYF.

The genes are TRBV25-1 and TRBJ1-1; 9 bases are shared with TRBD1. CDR1 is MGHDK and CDR2 is SYGVNS in the germline V gene. The CDR3 has 13 residues. The J segment lost 8 bases and the V segment lost 1 base, leaving 2 bases of the junction unmatched. Here the CDR3 reads CASSEWGTGEAFF. Written as DNA, the CDR3 is TGTGCCAGCAGTGAATGGGGGACAGGGGAAGCTTTCTTT.

V is TRBV4-1 and J is TRBJ1-2; D may be TRBD1 (5 bases). V was pared by 4 bases and J by 1 base, with 13 bases between. Germline V CDR1 and CDR2: MGHRA, YSYEKL. The CDR3 loop spans 15 amino acids. For the CDR3, the DNA is TGCGCCAGCAGCCGCGGCGGAAGGGGTAACTATGGCTACACCTTC. This gives the protein CASSRGGRGNYGYTF.

The genes are TRBV9 and TRBJ2-2; the D call may be TRBD1 or TRBD2 (6 bases each). The CDR3 contains 18 residues. Germline V gives CDR1 SGDLS, CDR2 YYNGEE. V was pared by 0 bases and J by 7 bases, with 22 bases between. CDR3 DNA sequence: TGTGCCAGCAGCGTAGAGGACTACACTACTGGCAGGGGCGGGGAGCTGTTTTTT. It specifies CASSVEDYTTGRGGELFF.

This chain uses TRBV7-2 with TRBJ2-7; D may be TRBD2 (5 bases). The CDR3 is made up of 16 amino acids. The V gene lost 2 bases and the J gene lost 3 bases, with 17 bases spanning the gap. Germline assignment: CDR1 SGHTA and CDR2 FQGNSA. The CDR3 protein is CASSLSGGGARYEQYF. CDR3 DNA: TGTGCCAGCAGCTTATCCGGAGGAGGTGCGCGCTACGAGCAGTACTTC.